The 22 T cell receptor beta chains reported below all come from one sample, sequenced in a study of early T cells in non-severe SARS-CoV-2 infection (dated by TCRdb to 2020 to 2023). The method was 5' RACE. The instrument was a NextSeq 500. The public reads were reanalyzed by TCRdb: fastp trimming at Q25, MiXCR alignment, in-frame beta chains only. Merged by CDR3 protein, the rows form single entries marked with the most common genes and DNA. This sample comprises around 77,000 distinct CDR3 sequences, less than 15% of them detected only once. 15% of the sample is taken by the ten largest. The source was whole blood, collected at baseline. The receptors derive from an adult who was a healthcare worker with PCR-confirmed SARS-CoV-2 infection or an uninfected control (not recorded which). The donor label of this sample is uncertain.

This clonotype was counted many times. V and J are TRBV3-1 and TRBJ1-5, with D unresolved. CDR1 and CDR2 (germline): LGHDT, YNNKEL (reference sequence). V gave up 1 base and J gave up 1 base, with 5 bases separating them. The CDR3 is 14 residues long. CDR3: CASSQGASNQPQHF. CDR3 nucleotide sequence: TGTGCCAGCAGCCAAGGCGCGAGCAATCAGCCCCAGCATTTT.

This clonotype has only a few counts. V gene TRBV14 combines with J gene TRBJ1-6; D unclear. Germline V gene sequence: CDR1 SGHDN, CDR2 FVKESK. The CDR3 totals 15 residues. The germline V and J ends were trimmed by 1 base and 8 bases, with 12 bases remaining between them. CDR3 sequence (DNA): TGTGCCAGCAGCCAAGGATCCGCAGCCTATTCACCCCTCCACTTT. It specifies CASSQGSAAYSPLHF.

Ten or more counts support this clonotype. This chain uses TRBV20-1 with TRBJ2-3; D is uncertain. The CDR3 loop spans 11 amino acids. Germline V lookup: CDR1 DFQATT, CDR2 SNEGSKA (reference sequence). Trimming cost V 4 bases and J 4 bases, with 6 bases left between them. The CDR3 DNA follows: TGCAGTGCTACCCTATCAGATACGCAGTATTTT. Its translation: CSATLSDTQYF.

This clonotype was recorded a few times. The J gene is TRBJ1-6, the V gene TRBV12-3 or TRBV12-4, with D unclear. Trimming removed 5 bases from V and 13 bases from J, with 18 bases in between. This CDR3 has 14 residues. The CDR3 is CASSRARLEGPLHF. The CDR3 nucleotides are TGTGCCAGCAGTCGCGCCCGGTTAGAAGGGCCCCTCCACTTT.

This chain joins TRBV12-3 or TRBV12-4 and TRBJ1-3, with D tentatively TRBD1 (6 bases). V lost 8 bases and J lost 3, with 11 bases in between. There are 13 residues in the CDR3. CDR3 in DNA: TGTGCCAGCGGCCGGGACATTGGAAACACCATATATTTT. Amino acid sequence: CASGRDIGNTIYF.

This clonotype was seen only a few times. V usage is TRBV12-3 or TRBV12-4 and J usage is TRBJ2-1; 8 bases map to TRBD1. Unmatched junction bases numbered 13, after V lost 4 bases and J lost 2 bases. The CDR3 contains 18 residues. The CDR3 bases are TGTGCCAGCAGTTCTTCCTACGGACAGGGCCGCCCCTACAATGAGCAGTTCTTC. This sequence encodes CASSSSYGQGRPYNEQFF.

This clonotype was observed a few times. V gene TRBV24-1 combines with J gene TRBJ2-3; a weak D match, TRBD1 (8 bases). This CDR3 is 13 amino acids long. V was trimmed by 7 bases and J by 7 bases, leaving 14 bases between them. Germline CDR1 is KGHDR and CDR2 is SFDVKD. CDR3 amino acids: CATSQQGGHTQYF. The CDR3 DNA reads TGTGCCACCAGCCAACAGGGGGGGCATACGCAGTATTTT.

This sequence joins TRBV12-3 or TRBV12-4 and TRBJ1-2; D is unresolved. Deletions cut 5 bases from V and 6 bases from J, with 13 bases between. The CDR3 has 13 amino acids. The CDR3 loop reads CASSPRFFDGYTF. The CDR3 nucleotides are TGTGCCAGCAGTCCACGGTTTTTCGATGGCTACACCTTC.

V gene TRBV12-3 or TRBV12-4 combines with J gene TRBJ1-5; D remains ambiguous. V was clipped by 7 bases and J by 3 bases, with 16 bases between them. This CDR3 region has 15 residues. The CDR3 spells CASTSYQRHNQPQHF. The CDR3 coding sequence is TGTGCCAGCACCTCTTATCAGAGACACAATCAGCCCCAGCATTTT.

This clonotype was counted only a few times. The J gene is TRBJ1-2, the V gene TRBV2; D is uncertain. Germline V CDR1 and CDR2: SNHLY, FYNNEI. The CDR3 has 14 residues. Trimming took off 1 base at V and 4 bases at J, with 10 bases between the two ends. Here the CDR3 DNA reads TGTGCCAGCAGTGAAGTAGGAGGTAGCTATGGCTACACCTTC. Translation gives CASSEVGGSYGYTF.

This clonotype was counted many times. The chain combines TRBV12-3 or TRBV12-4 with TRBJ1-2, with 10 bases matching TRBD1. This CDR3 comprises 15 residues. Losses at the gene ends were 5 bases for V and 6 bases for J; bases not matched to a gene: 9. CDR3 region: CASSPRQGAWDGYTF. The CDR3 coding sequence is TGTGCCAGCAGTCCGCGACAGGGGGCCTGGGATGGCTACACCTTC.

The chain joins TRBV11-2 to TRBJ2-1, with D tentatively TRBD2 (6 bases). This CDR3 has 17 residues. V was shortened by 5 bases and J by 0 bases, with 17 bases between the two germline ends. CDR1 SGHAT and CDR2 FQNNGV come from the germline V gene. The CDR3 DNA sequence: TGTGCCAGCAGCCAGCTTGGGGCGGGGAGCTCCTACAATGAGCAGTTCTTC. Translating gives CASSQLGAGSSYNEQFF.

This clonotype was seen at least ten times. This CDR3 is CASLRSGALNTGELFF. DNA of the CDR3: TGTGCCAGCCTCAGGAGCGGGGCCCTGAACACCGGGGAGCTGTTTTTT. The chain carries TRBV27 and TRBJ2-2; TRBD2 matches at 7 bases. With 8 bases clipped from V and 1 base from J, the junction kept 10 bases outside the gene matches. The CDR3 is made up of 16 amino acids. Germline V gene lookup returns CDR1 MNHEY and CDR2 SMNVEV (reference sequence).

This clonotype has a handful of counts. V usage is TRBV5-6 and J usage is TRBJ1-6; no clear D. Trimming stripped 1 base from V and 7 bases from J, with 12 bases between. There are 15 residues in the CDR3. Germline assignment: CDR1 SGHDT and CDR2 YYEEEE. CDR3: CASSLQGWRNSPLHF. The CDR3 DNA follows: TGTGCCAGCAGCTTGCAAGGATGGAGGAATTCACCCCTCCACTTT. The variable domain in full, with the rest retrieved from reference TRBV5-6 and TRBJ1-6, is DAGVTQSPTHLIKTRGQQVTLRCSPKSGHDTVSWYQQALGQGPQFIFQYYEEEERQRGNFPDRFSGHQFPNYSSELNVNALLLGDSALYLCASSLQGWRNSPLHFGNGTRLTVT.

J is TRBJ1-6 and V is TRBV5-6; no clear D gene. This CDR3 has 14 residues. V dropped 2 bases and J dropped 11 bases, with 14 bases sitting between them. Germline V gene data show CDR1 as SGHDT and CDR2 as YYEEEE. CDR3 loop: CASSLTGQPPPLHF. In nucleotides, the CDR3 is TGTGCCAGCAGCTTAACCGGGCAACCCCCACCCCTCCACTTT.

This clonotype occurred a few times. The rearrangement uses TRBV29-1 and TRBJ2-7, with a weak D call TRBD2 (6 bases). Germline V CDR1 and CDR2: SQVTM, ANQGSEA. The CDR3 runs to 11 residues. Trimming took 4 bases from V and 3 from J, leaving 7 bases between them. CDR3 nucleotides: TGCAGCGTTGGGGACTTCTACGAGCAGTACTTC. Its translation is CSVGDFYEQYF.

This clonotype occurred a few times. The rearrangement uses TRBV10-1 and TRBJ2-2; a possible D gene is TRBD2 (6 bases). Germline loops: CDR1 WNHNN, CDR2 SYGVQD (reference sequence). V was shortened by 3 bases and J by 6 bases, with 8 bases between the two germline ends. The CDR3 has 13 amino acids. The CDR3 region has the DNA TGCGCCAGCAGTGAAGGCGGGGCCGGGGAGCTGTTTTTT. It is translated as CASSEGGAGELFF.

V usage is TRBV6-5 and J usage is TRBJ1-5; 10 positions agree with TRBD1. The J segment lost 0 bases and the V segment lost 8 bases, leaving 4 bases of the junction unmatched. CDR3 size: 15 residues. Looked up from germline, CDR1 is MNHEY and CDR2 is SVGAGI. CDR3 nucleotide sequence: TGTGCCAGCGGGCGGGACAGGGGTAGCAATCAGCCCCAGCATTTT. Translated: CASGRDRGSNQPQHF.

This clonotype has more than one count but fewer than ten. The chain has TRBV7-8 and TRBJ1-2; D unresolved. V gave up 4 bases and J gave up 1 base, with 7 bases separating them. The germline V gene has CDR1 SGHVS and CDR2 FQNEAQ. The CDR3 runs to 13 residues. The CDR3 spells CASSSHLNYGYTF. CDR3 nucleotide sequence: TGTGCCAGCAGCTCCCATCTTAACTATGGCTACACCTTC.

The rearrangement joins TRBV21-1 to TRBJ1-2; the table calls TRBD1, which could not be checked here. TRBV21-1 is tagged as a pseudogene. The CDR3 is 13 amino acids. The chain's CDR3 is CASSKWDRDRLTF. In DNA, the CDR3 is TGTGCCAGCAGCAAGTGGGACAGGGACCGTCTCACCTTC.

The chain recombines TRBV27 with TRBJ1-2; no firm D call. This CDR3 region has 15 residues. Trimming took 4 bases from V and 0 from J, leaving 12 bases between them. CDR1 is MNHEY, CDR2 SMNVEV, per germline (reference sequence). CDR3 sequence: CASSYLGSANYGYTF. The DNA for the CDR3 is TGTGCCAGCAGTTATTTAGGGTCCGCTAACTATGGCTACACCTTC.

This clonotype was recorded a few times. The chain joins TRBV5-1 to TRBJ2-7; 8 nucleotides align to TRBD2. V lost 0 bases to trimming and J lost 4 bases; unmatched junction nucleotides: 9. This CDR3 has 16 residues. Germline loops: CDR1 SGHRS, CDR2 YFSETQ. The CDR3 DNA reads as TGCGCCAGCAGCTTGGATCAGGCTAGCGGGTGGTACGAGCAGTACTTC. It is translated as CASSLDQASGWYEQYF.